This T cell receptor (beta chain) appears in the sequencing data of a study of T cell responses to AZD1222 COVID-19 vaccine. Background on the study: Second doses at about 4 or about 12 weeks were pooled. Findings of the study overall: Sampling captured repertoires only after the peak T cell response.

The data were produced by immunoSEQ multiplex PCR, yet TCRdb's version contains in-frame clones alone and is incomplete. The profile shows around 100,000 clones, about 88% of them singletons. This clone was counted once. Antigen specificity is unknown. Trimming took off 5 bases at V and 0 bases at J, with 8 bases between the two ends. The CDR3 consists of 14 residues. Germline assignment: CDR1 LNHDA and CDR2 SQIVND (reference sequence). The sequence came from an adult in good health. J is TRBJ2-1 and V is TRBV19; D call uncertain. The source was peripheral blood, collected on day 0 of AZD1222 vaccination. CDR3 in DNA: TGTGCCAGTAGTGTCTATCCCTCCTACAATGAGCAGTTCTTC. Translated, it gives CASSVYPSYNEQFF. The entire variable domain, with the rest obtained from reference TRBV19 and TRBJ2-1, is as follows: DGGITQSPKYLFRKEGQNVTLSCEQNLNHDAMYWYRQDPGQGLRLIYYSQIVNDFQKGDIAEGYSVSREKKESFPLTVTSAQKNPTAFYLCASSVYPSYNEQFFGPGTRLTVL.